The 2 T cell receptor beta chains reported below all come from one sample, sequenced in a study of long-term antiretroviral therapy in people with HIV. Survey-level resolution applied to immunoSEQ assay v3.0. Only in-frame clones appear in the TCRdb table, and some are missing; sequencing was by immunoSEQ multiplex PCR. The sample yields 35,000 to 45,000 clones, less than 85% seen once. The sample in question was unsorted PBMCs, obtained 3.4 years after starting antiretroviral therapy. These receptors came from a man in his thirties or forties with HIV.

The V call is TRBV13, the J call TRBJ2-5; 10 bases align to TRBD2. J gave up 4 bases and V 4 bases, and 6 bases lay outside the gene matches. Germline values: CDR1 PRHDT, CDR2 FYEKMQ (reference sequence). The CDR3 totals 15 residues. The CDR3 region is CASSSSGRAGETQYF. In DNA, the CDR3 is TGTGCCAGCAGCTCGAGCGGGAGGGCAGGAGAGACCCAGTACTTC. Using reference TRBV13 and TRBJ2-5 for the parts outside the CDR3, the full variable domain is AAGVIQSPRHLIKEKRETATLKCYPIPRHDTVYWYQQGPGQDPQFLISFYEKMQSDKGSIPDRFSAQQFSDYHSELNMSSLELGDSALYFCASSSSGRAGETQYFGPGTRLLVL.

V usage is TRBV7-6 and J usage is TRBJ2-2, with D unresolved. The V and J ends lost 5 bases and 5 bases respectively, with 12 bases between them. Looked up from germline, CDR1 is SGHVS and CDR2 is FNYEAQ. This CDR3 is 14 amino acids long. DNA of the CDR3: TGTGCCAGCAGCACCCCCGAGGCAACCGGGGAGCTGTTTTTT. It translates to CASSTPEATGELFF.